These T cell receptor beta chains were read from a single sample in a study of T cells in Graves' hyperthyroidism and ophthalmopathy. TCRdb fed the multiplex PCR reads into MiXCR, producing one record per CDR3 protein. The data hold roughly 380,000 distinct CDR3 sequences, with approximately 15% observed a single time. The specimen was blood. The receptors derive from a woman aged 55-75 years with Graves' hyperthyroidism. CDR3s include the opening cysteine and the closing phenylalanine or tryptophan. The D gene is left open where the match is weak. Some rows have no size entry. The others give once, few or many, or a class for an expanded clone.

j_call	v_call	clone_size	d_call	cdr3_nt	cdr3_aa
TRBJ2-5	TRBV20-1	many	NA	TGCAGTGGCTGGGAGCGGGAGACCCAGTACTTC	CSGWERETQYF
TRBJ2-3	TRBV24-1	NA	NA	TGTGCCACCAGTGATTGGGCAGCAGATACGCAGTATTTT	CATSDWAADTQYF
TRBJ1-2	TRBV10-2	few	NA	TGCGCCAGCAGTGATTCCCCGGGAAGGTACACCTTC	CASSDSPGRYTF
TRBJ2-3	TRBV2	many	NA	TGTACCAGCAGTCTGGAGGGAACGAACACAGATACGCAGTATTTT	CTSSLEGTNTDTQYF
TRBJ2-1	TRBV12-3/TRBV12-4	NA	TRBD2	TGTGCCAGCAGTTTTAGCGGGAGTAAGAACAATGAGCAGTTCTTC	CASSFSGSKNNEQFF
TRBJ1-2	TRBV2	NA	NA	TGTGCCAGCAAGAGCGCCTATGGCTACACCTTC	CASKSAYGYTF
TRBJ1-6	TRBV6-1	once	NA	TGTGCCACCACGGTGACAGATAGCAGGAGTAATTCACCCCTCCACTTT	CATTVTDSRSNSPLHF
TRBJ2-7	TRBV7-9	many	NA	TGTGCCAGCAGCTTACGGACGGGGAGCTCCTACGAGCAGTACTTC	CASSLRTGSSYEQYF
TRBJ2-7	TRBV3-1	NA	NA	TGTGCCAGCAGCCAAGTCAGGGGTAACGAGCAGTACTTC	CASSQVRGNEQYF
TRBJ2-3	TRBV6-5	many	NA	TGTGCCAGCAGTTACTCCCAACCGGGACTCGCGGATACGCAGTATTTT	CASSYSQPGLADTQYF
TRBJ1-2	TRBV6-1	NA	TRBD1	TGTGCCAGCAGCGAGCCCGGACAGGGGAGAGGTTCCAACTATGGCTACACCTTC	CASSEPGQGRGSNYGYTF
TRBJ1-5	TRBV3-1	NA	TRBD1	TGTGCCAGCAGCCAACAGGGGGTTAGCGATCAGCCCCAGCATTTT	CASSQQGVSDQPQHF
TRBJ1-3	TRBV30	many	NA	TGTGCCTGGGCGGCAGGGAGATCTGGAAACACCATATATTTT	CAWAAGRSGNTIYF
TRBJ2-5	TRBV12-3/TRBV12-4	many	NA	TGTGCCAGCACCTTGGGGACGACCCAGTACTTC	CASTLGTTQYF
TRBJ1-1	TRBV5-5	NA	NA	TGTGCCAGCAGCTTGGATGCTGAAGCTTTCTTT	CASSLDAEAFF
TRBJ2-7	TRBV29-1	many	TRBD2	TGCAGCGTGAGACTAGCGGGTACGAGCTCCTACGAGCAGTACTTC	CSVRLAGTSSYEQYF
TRBJ1-5	TRBV20-1	many	NA	TGCAGTGCTAGAGAGGTGGTGGCAGGTGCCCAGCCCCAGCATTTT	CSAREVVAGAQPQHF
TRBJ2-3	TRBV11-3	NA	TRBD2	TGTGCCAGCAGCCATCGACTAGCGGGAGACTTAGATACGCAGTATTTT	CASSHRLAGDLDTQYF
TRBJ2-1	TRBV4-2	NA	NA	TGTGCCAGCAGCCAAGACTCGCCCCGGCTGATCTCCTACAATGAGCAGTTCTTC	CASSQDSPRLISYNEQFF
TRBJ2-7	TRBV5-1	many	NA	TGCGCCAGCAGCTTATCCGGGCTGTACGAGCAGTACTTC	CASSLSGLYEQYF
TRBJ2-3	TRBV5-1	NA	TRBD2	TGCGCCAGCAGGTATAGCGGGAGCAGCACAGATACGCAGTATTTT	CASRYSGSSTDTQYF
TRBJ2-5	TRBV6-1	few	NA	TGTGCCAGCAGTTATAGGGATGTTGGAGAGACCCAGTACTTC	CASSYRDVGETQYF
TRBJ2-1	TRBV10-3	NA	NA	TGTGCCATAGCCTGGGGGGCGGTCTCCTACAATGAGCAGTTCTTC	CAIAWGAVSYNEQFF
TRBJ2-5	TRBV9	few	TRBD1	TGTGCCAGCAGCGTAGGGGGACAGTCTGCAGAGACCCAGTACTTC	CASSVGGQSAETQYF
TRBJ2-3	TRBV30	NA	TRBD2	TGTGCCCGGAGCCGAACTAGCGGTGTAGATACGCAGTATTTT	CARSRTSGVDTQYF
TRBJ2-3	TRBV6-1	NA	NA	TGTGCCAGCAGACTCCGGGCCGAGGATACGCAGTATTTT	CASRLRAEDTQYF
TRBJ2-7	TRBV4-1	few	NA	TGCGCCAGCAGCCTCCGTGGGGACACCCAGGGCAACGAGCAGTACTTC	CASSLRGDTQGNEQYF
TRBJ2-5	TRBV28	many	TRBD2	TGTGCCACCGGGACTAGTCTAACAGAGACCCAGTACTTC	CATGTSLTETQYF
TRBJ2-7	TRBV4-2	few	TRBD2	TGTGCCAGCAGCCAAGAAGTCCTGTCGAGGCGGGAGCCCCTCTACGAGCAGTACTTC	CASSQEVLSRREPLYEQYF
TRBJ2-2	TRBV3-1	few	TRBD2	TGTGCCAGCAGCGGACTAGCGGGAGCGGGAAACACCGGGGAGCTGTTTTTT	CASSGLAGAGNTGELFF
TRBJ1-1	TRBV9	many	NA	TGTGCCAGCAGCGTAGGGCACAGTTTAATGAACACTGAAGCTTTCTTT	CASSVGHSLMNTEAFF
TRBJ2-3	TRBV2	many	TRBD2	TGTGCCAGCAGTACTAGCGGCACAGATACGCAGTATTTT	CASSTSGTDTQYF
TRBJ2-7	TRBV18	many	NA	TGTGCCAGCTCACCAGGGTCTCAGTTTTACGAGCAGTACTTC	CASSPGSQFYEQYF
TRBJ2-7	TRBV29-1	many	TRBD1	TGCAGCGTGAGGGGACAGGGGGTTTTCGAGCAGTACTTC	CSVRGQGVFEQYF